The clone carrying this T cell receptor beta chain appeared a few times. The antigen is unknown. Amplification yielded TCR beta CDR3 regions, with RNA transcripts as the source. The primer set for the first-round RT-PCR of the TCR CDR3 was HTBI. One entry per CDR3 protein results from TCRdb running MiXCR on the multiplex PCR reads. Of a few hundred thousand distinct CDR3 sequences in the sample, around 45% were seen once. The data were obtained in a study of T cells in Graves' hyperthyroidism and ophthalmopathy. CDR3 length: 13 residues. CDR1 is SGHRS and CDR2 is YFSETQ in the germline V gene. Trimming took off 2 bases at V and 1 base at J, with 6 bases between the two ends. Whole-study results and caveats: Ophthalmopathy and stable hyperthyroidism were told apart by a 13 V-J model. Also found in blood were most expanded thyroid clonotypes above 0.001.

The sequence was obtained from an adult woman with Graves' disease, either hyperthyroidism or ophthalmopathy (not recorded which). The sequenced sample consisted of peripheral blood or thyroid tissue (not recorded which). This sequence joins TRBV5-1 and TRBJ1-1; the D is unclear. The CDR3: CASSFNENTEAFF. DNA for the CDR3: TGCGCCAGCAGCTTCAATGAGAACACTGAAGCTTTCTTT. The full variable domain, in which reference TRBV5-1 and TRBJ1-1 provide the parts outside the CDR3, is KAGVTQTPRYLIKTRGQQVTLSCSPISGHRSVSWYQQTPGQGLQFLFEYFSETQRNKGNFPGRFSGRQFSNSRSEMNVSTLELGDSALYLCASSFNENTEAFFGQGTRLTVV.